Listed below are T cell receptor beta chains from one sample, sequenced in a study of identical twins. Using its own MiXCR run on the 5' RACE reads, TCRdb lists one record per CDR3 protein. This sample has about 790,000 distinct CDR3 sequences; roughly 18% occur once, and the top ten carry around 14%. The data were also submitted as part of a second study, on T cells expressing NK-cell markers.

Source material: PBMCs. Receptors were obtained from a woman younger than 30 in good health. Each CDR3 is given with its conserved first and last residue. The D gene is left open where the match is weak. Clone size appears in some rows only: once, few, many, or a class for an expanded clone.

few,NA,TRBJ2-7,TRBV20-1,CSPGTGRKQYF,TGCAGTCCGGGGACCGGACGGAAGCAGTACTTC
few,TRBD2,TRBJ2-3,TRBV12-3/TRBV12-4,CATLQLSGGADTQYF,TGTGCCACACTCCAACTTAGCGGGGGGGCAGATACGCAGTATTTT
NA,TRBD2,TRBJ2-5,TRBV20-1,CSAHSGAGPETQYF,TGCAGTGCCCATAGCGGGGCGGGTCCCGAGACCCAGTACTTC
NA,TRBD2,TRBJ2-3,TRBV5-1,CASLPASGPYTDTQYF,TGCGCCAGCCTTCCTGCTAGCGGACCTTACACAGATACGCAGTATTTT
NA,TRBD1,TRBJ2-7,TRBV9,CASSEPLVGQASYEQYF,TGTGCCAGCAGCGAGCCTTTAGTAGGACAGGCTTCCTACGAGCAGTACTTC
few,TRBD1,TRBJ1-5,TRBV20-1,CSASRQGDQPQHF,TGCAGTGCTAGTAGACAGGGCGATCAGCCCCAGCATTTT
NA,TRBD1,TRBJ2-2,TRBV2,CASSEGPQGASGELFF,TGTGCCAGCAGTGAAGGTCCACAGGGGGCATCCGGGGAGCTGTTTTTT
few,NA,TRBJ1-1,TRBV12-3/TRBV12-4,CASSSPYPNTEAFF,TGTGCCAGCAGTTCCCCATACCCGAACACTGAAGCTTTCTTT
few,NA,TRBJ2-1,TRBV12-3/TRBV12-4,CASIIQGVGLDNEQFF,TGTGCCAGCATTATCCAGGGAGTCGGGTTGGACAATGAGCAGTTCTTC
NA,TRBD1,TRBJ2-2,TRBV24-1,CATSTRTGGAGELFF,TGTGCCACCAGCACCCGGACAGGGGGAGCCGGGGAGCTGTTTTTT
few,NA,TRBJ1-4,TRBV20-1,CSANRGSNEKLFF,TGCAGTGCTAATAGGGGGTCTAATGAAAAACTGTTTTTT
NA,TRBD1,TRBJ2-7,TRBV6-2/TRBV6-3,CASRKLGTGYGEQYF,TGTGCCAGCAGAAAACTGGGGACAGGGTACGGCGAGCAGTACTTC
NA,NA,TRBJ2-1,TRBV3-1,CASSPGLNAGNEQFF,TGTGCCAGCAGCCCAGGACTAAACGCCGGCAATGAGCAGTTCTTC
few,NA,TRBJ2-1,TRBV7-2,CASSLNWRARDMVQLTSNEQFF,TGTGCCAGCAGCTTAAACTGGCGTGCCAGGGACATGGTGCAATTGACGTCCAATGAGCAGTTCTTC
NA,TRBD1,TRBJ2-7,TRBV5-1,CASGGQVGLEQYF,TGCGCCAGCGGGGGACAGGTGGGGCTCGAGCAGTACTTC
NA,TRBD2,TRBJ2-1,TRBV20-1,CSVASGGLGDNEQFF,TGCAGTGTGGCGAGCGGGGGGTTGGGGGACAATGAGCAGTTCTTC
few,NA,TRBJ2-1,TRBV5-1,CASSMTGTVIYNEQFF,TGCGCCAGCAGCATGACCGGGACCGTGATATACAATGAGCAGTTCTTC
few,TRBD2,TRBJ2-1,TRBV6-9,CASIFWARTSGVVRYNEQFF,TGTGCCAGTATATTCTGGGCGAGGACTAGCGGGGTAGTGCGGTACAATGAGCAGTTCTTC
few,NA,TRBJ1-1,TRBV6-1,CASSGSGTVNTEAFF,TGTGCCAGCAGTGGATCCGGGACGGTGAACACTGAAGCTTTCTTT
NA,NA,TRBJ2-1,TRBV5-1,CASSLMPSSYNEQFF,TGCGCCAGCAGCTTAATGCCGAGCTCCTACAATGAGCAGTTCTTC
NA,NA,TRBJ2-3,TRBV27,CASSFGIGLPQYF,TGTGCCAGCAGTTTCGGGATTGGGCTACCGCAGTATTTT
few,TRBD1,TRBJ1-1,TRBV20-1,CSANPGQGVNTEAFF,TGCAGTGCGAACCCGGGACAGGGGGTGAATACTGAAGCTTTCTTT
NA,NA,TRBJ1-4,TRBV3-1,CASSPGTRNEKLFF,TGTGCCAGCAGCCCCGGGACGAGGAATGAAAAACTGTTTTTT
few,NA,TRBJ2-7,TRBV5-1,CASSLSAPGAHEQYF,TGCGCCAGCAGCTTGTCGGCACCAGGGGCCCACGAGCAGTACTTC
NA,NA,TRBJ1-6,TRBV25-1,CASSDPNSPLHF,TGTGCCAGCAGTGACCCCAATTCACCCCTCCACTTT
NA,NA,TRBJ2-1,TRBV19,CASSIAAGFEQFF,TGTGCCAGTAGTATAGCAGCTGGGTTTGAGCAGTTCTTC
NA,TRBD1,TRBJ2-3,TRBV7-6,CASSLAGTGGSDTQYF,TGTGCCAGCAGCTTGGCCGGGACAGGGGGTTCAGATACGCAGTATTTT
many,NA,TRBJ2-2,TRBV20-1,CSAKGPQGLTGELFF,TGCAGTGCAAAGGGGCCACAGGGTCTAACCGGGGAGCTGTTTTTT
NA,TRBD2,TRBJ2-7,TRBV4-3,CASSQVIGRAYEQYF,TGCGCCAGCAGCCAAGTTATCGGGAGGGCCTACGAGCAGTACTTC
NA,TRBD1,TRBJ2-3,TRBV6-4,CASSEGQGETDTQNF,TGTGCCAGCAGTGAGGGACAGGGTGAAACAGATACGCAGAATTTT
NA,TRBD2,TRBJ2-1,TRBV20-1,CSARDLAAGLQNEQFF,TGCAGTGCTAGAGATTTGGCAGCGGGGCTACAGAATGAGCAGTTCTTC
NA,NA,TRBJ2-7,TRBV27,CASSQQAVSEQYF,TGTGCCAGCAGTCAACAGGCCGTTTCCGAGCAGTACTTC
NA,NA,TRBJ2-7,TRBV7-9,CASSDERNEQYF,TGTGCCAGCAGCGACGAGAGGAACGAGCAGTACTTC
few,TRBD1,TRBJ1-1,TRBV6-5,CASSYSRQGASNTEAFF,TGTGCCAGCAGTTACTCAAGACAGGGCGCGTCGAACACTGAAGCTTTCTTT
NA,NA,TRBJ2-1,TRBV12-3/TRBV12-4,CASSLTGGPYNEQFF,TGTGCCAGCAGCTTGACTGGGGGGCCCTACAATGAGCAGTTCTTC
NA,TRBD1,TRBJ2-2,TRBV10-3,CAIRGQGTGELFF,TGTGCCATCCGCGGACAGGGAACCGGGGAGCTGTTTTTT
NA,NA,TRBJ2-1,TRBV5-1,CASKPGLFTYNEQFF,TGCGCCAGCAAACCGGGGCTGTTCACTTACAATGAGCAGTTCTTC
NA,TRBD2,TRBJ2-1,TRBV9,CASSARGGVGEQFF,TGTGCCAGCAGCGCTCGCGGGGGGGTGGGTGAGCAGTTCTTC
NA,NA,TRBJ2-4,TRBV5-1,CASSLDLRTNIQYF,TGCGCCAGCAGCTTGGATCTCCGGACGAACATTCAGTACTTC
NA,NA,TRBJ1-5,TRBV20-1,CSAGTYSNQPQHF,TGCAGTGCTGGGACCTATAGCAATCAGCCCCAGCATTTT
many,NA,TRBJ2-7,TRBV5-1,CASSSHSTRDDEQYF,TGCGCCAGCAGCTCACATTCTACCAGGGACGACGAGCAGTACTTC
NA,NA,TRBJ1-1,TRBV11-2,CASSLPDRNTEAFF,TGTGCCAGCAGCTTGCCAGACAGGAACACTGAAGCTTTCTTT
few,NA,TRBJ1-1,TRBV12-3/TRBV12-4,CASSLARGFKAFF,TGTGCCAGCAGTTTAGCTCGGGGCTTTAAAGCTTTCTTT
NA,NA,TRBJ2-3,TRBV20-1,CSAVGISGTDTQYF,TGCAGTGCTGTGGGCATATCGGGCACAGATACGCAGTATTTT
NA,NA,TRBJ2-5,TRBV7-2,CASRYTPRREETQYF,TGTGCCAGCAGGTACACCCCGCGGCGGGAAGAGACCCAGTACTTC
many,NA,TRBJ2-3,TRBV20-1,CSARDGVGDTQYF,TGCAGTGCTAGAGACGGAGTGGGAGATACGCAGTATTTT
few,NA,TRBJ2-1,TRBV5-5,CASSTGRSSEQFF,TGTGCCAGCAGCACTGGGAGATCCAGTGAGCAGTTCTTC
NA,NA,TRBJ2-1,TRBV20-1,CSARDRLAGVREQFF,TGCAGTGCTAGAGATCGGCTAGCAGGTGTCCGTGAGCAGTTCTTC
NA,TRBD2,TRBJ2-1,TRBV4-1,CASSQALAVLRGEQFF,TGCGCCAGCAGCCAAGCACTAGCGGTTTTACGCGGTGAGCAGTTCTTC
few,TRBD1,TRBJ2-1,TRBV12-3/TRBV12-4,CASSLRTGWPNEQFF,TGTGCCAGCAGTTTACGGACAGGGTGGCCCAATGAGCAGTTCTTC
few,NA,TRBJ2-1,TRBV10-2,CASSDTEGGVYNEQFF,TGCGCCAGCAGTGATACCGAGGGCGGGGTCTACAATGAGCAGTTCTTC
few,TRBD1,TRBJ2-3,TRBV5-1,CASSGTGAEDTQYF,TGCGCCAGCAGCGGTACAGGGGCTGAAGATACGCAGTATTTT
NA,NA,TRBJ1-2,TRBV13,CASSSSVHNYGYTF,TGTGCCAGCAGCTCGAGCGTCCATAACTATGGCTACACCTTC
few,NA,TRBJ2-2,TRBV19,CASTSRWKGLNTGELFF,TGTGCCAGTACCTCCCGGTGGAAGGGCTTGAACACCGGGGAGCTGTTTTTT
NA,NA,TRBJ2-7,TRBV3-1,CASSQISGTRAYEQYF,TGTGCCAGCAGCCAAATTTCCGGGACACGGGCCTACGAGCAGTACTTC
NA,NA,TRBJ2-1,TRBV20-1,CSARKTNEQFF,TGCAGTGCTAGAAAAACGAATGAGCAGTTCTTC
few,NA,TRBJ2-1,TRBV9,CASSPSGLRGPHNEQFF,TGTGCCAGCAGCCCCAGCGGTTTGCGGGGGCCTCACAATGAGCAGTTCTTC
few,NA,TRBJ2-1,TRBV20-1,CSARPNEQFF,TGCAGTGCTAGACCCAATGAGCAGTTCTTC
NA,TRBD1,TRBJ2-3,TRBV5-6,CASWRQGAFHTQYF,TGTGCCAGCTGGAGGCAGGGGGCTTTCCATACGCAGTATTTT
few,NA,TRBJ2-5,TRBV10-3,CAISESGGLIETQYF,TGTGCCATCAGTGAGTCGGGGGGTTTGATTGAGACCCAGTACTTC